What follows are 9 T cell receptor beta chains derived from one specimen sequenced in a study of beta chain features in type 1 diabetes. The whole isolated RNA underwent reverse transcription, so sequencing captured expressed TCRB transcripts. The data were produced by immunoSEQ multiplex PCR, yet TCRdb's version contains in-frame clones alone and is incomplete. The data show more than 300,000 clones, less than 15% seen once. Material for sequencing was naive CD4+ T cells from blood. Receptors originate from a woman younger than 30 in good health.

This clone was detected only a few times. V and J are TRBV28 and TRBJ2-3; 10 bases match TRBD2. This CDR3 has 16 residues. Per germline, CDR1 MDHEN and CDR2 SYDVKM. The trim removed 4 bases at V and 4 bases at J, leaving 8 bases unmatched. The CDR3 coding sequence is TGTGCCAGCAGTTCCTCGGCTAGCGGGAGACCAGATACGCAGTATTTT. This encodes CASSSSASGRPDTQYF.

This chain joins TRBV30 and TRBJ1-1, with TRBD1 identical over 7 bases. CDR3 length equals 15 residues. Germline-derived CDR1 and CDR2 are GTSNPN and SVGIG (reference sequence). J lost 0 bases, V lost 8 bases, and 12 bases had no gene match. CDR3 nucleotides: TGTGCCGGAAATTTCTACGGGACAGTGAACACTGAAGCTTTCTTT. Translated: CAGNFYGTVNTEAFF.

This clone showed up just a few times. This chain joins TRBV29-1 and TRBJ1-1; D remains unclear. Germline assignment: CDR1 SQVTM and CDR2 ANQGSEA. The CDR3 loop spans 11 amino acids. The V end lost 4 bases, the J end lost 7 bases, and 10 bases lay between the germline ends. CDR3 loop: CSVVHGGEAFF. The CDR3 DNA reads as TGCAGCGTTGTCCATGGAGGTGAAGCTTTCTTT.

The V call is TRBV29-1, the J call TRBJ2-7; tentatively, D is TRBD1 (6 bases). The germline CDR1 and CDR2 sequences are SQVTM and ANQGSEA. V was pared by 5 bases and J by 2 bases, with 10 bases between. The CDR3 runs to 12 residues. Here the CDR3 reads CSVRYRAYEQYF. CDR3 DNA: TGCAGCGTTAGGTACAGGGCCTACGAGCAGTACTTC.

This clone was observed a handful of times. The V gene is TRBV9, the J gene TRBJ2-3, with D perhaps TRBD1 (6 bases). CDR3 length equals 16 residues. CDR1 and CDR2 (germline): SGDLS, YYNGEE. Trimming took 0 bases from V and 2 from J, leaving 13 bases between them. For the CDR3, the DNA is TGTGCCAGCAGCGTAGAGGGGTTGGGGGCCACAGATACGCAGTATTTT. Encoded protein: CASSVEGLGATDTQYF.

J is TRBJ2-3 and V is TRBV5-8, with TRBD2 matching 13 bases. Trimming took 0 bases from V and 5 from J; bases not matched to a gene: 6. Germline lookup yields CDR1 SGHTS and CDR2 YDEGEE. The CDR3 totals 17 residues. CDR3 amino acids: CASSLAGTSGMIDTQYF. CDR3 in DNA: TGTGCCAGCAGCTTGGCCGGGACTAGCGGGATGATAGATACGCAGTATTTT.

V gene TRBV6-5 combines with J gene TRBJ2-3, with D perhaps matching TRBD2 (6 bases). V was shortened by 8 bases and J by 2 bases, with 14 bases between the two germline ends. This CDR3 contains 14 residues. CDR1 MNHEY and CDR2 SVGAGI come from the germline V gene. The CDR3 sequence: CASGSGGTTDTQYF. The CDR3 DNA reads as TGTGCCAGCGGGAGTGGAGGGACCACAGATACGCAGTATTTT.

This clone was detected only a few times. V is TRBV28 and J is TRBJ2-5, with 7 positions matching TRBD1. V was pared by 3 bases and J by 1 base, with 5 bases of the junction left unmatched. In germline, CDR1 is MDHEN, CDR2 SYDVKM. There are 15 residues in the CDR3. DNA of the CDR3: TGTGCCAGCAGTTTCACCGGGACAGCCCAAGAGACCCAGTACTTC. Amino acids: CASSFTGTAQETQYF.

V is TRBV5-1 and J is TRBJ1-2; 8 nucleotides line up with TRBD1. Trimming cost V 0 bases and J 8 bases; bases outside gene matches: 6. The germline V gene encodes CDR1 SGHRS and CDR2 YFSETQ. This CDR3 contains 14 residues. CDR3 in amino acids: CASSLAGTGWGYTF. The CDR3, as DNA: TGCGCCAGCAGCTTGGCAGGGACAGGTTGGGGCTACACCTTC.